Here is one T cell receptor (beta chain) with its context. Its antigen is unknown. This specimen comes from a study of PD-1 blockade in mismatch repair-deficient tumors. Time point reported: approximately eleven-day in vitro stimulation with candidate neoantigen peptide 4. All patients were mismatch repair deficient, assessed by either PCR or immunohistochemistry. The TCR-sequenced patients were a few responders to pembrolizumab. Several ELISpot-reactive neoantigen peptides each drove a roughly eleven-day in vitro stimulation. The J segment lost 7 bases and the V segment lost 7 bases, leaving 2 bases of the junction unmatched. Looked up from germline, CDR1 is MNHNY and CDR2 is SVGAGI (reference sequence). The CDR3 has 13 amino acids. Profiling relied on immunoSEQ multiplex PCR, and the TCRdb table lists in-frame clones only, not all of them. The data show around 14,000 clones, around 84% seen once. General study results and limits: Tumor-resident clones, often undetectable pretreatment in blood, expanded then contracted after pembrolizumab.

The chain uses TRBV6-6 and TRBJ2-1; 12 nucleotides line up with TRBD2. This receptor was obtained from an adult with mismatch repair-deficient cancer. The sequenced sample was cells cultured in vitro, obtained from a patient treated with pembrolizumab. The CDR3 protein is CASIGLAGNEQFF. DNA of the CDR3: TGTGCCAGCATAGGACTAGCGGGGAATGAGCAGTTCTTC.